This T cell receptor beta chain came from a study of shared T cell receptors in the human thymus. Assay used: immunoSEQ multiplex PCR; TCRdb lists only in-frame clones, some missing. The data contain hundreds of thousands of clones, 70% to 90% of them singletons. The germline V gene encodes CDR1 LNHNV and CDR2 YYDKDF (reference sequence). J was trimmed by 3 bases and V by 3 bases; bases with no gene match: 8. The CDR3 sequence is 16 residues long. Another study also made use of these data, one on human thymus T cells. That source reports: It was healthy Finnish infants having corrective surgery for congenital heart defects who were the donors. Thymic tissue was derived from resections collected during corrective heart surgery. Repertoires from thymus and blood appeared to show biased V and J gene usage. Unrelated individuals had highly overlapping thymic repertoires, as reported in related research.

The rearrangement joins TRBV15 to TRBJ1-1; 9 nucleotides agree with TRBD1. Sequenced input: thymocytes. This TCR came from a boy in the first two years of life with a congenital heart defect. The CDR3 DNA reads TGTGCCACCAGCAGGGATTATCGGGACAGGGACACTGAAGCTTTCTTT. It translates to CATSRDYRDRDTEAFF. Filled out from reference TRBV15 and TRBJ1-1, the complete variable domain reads DAMVIQNPRYQVTQFGKPVTLSCSQTLNHNVMYWYQQKSSQAPKLLFHYYDKDFNNEADTPDNFQSRRPNTSFCFLDIRSPGLGDTAMYLCATSRDYRDRDTEAFFGQGTRLTVV.